The 27 T cell receptor beta chains in this list originate from one sample, sequenced in a study of T cells in Graves' hyperthyroidism and ophthalmopathy (dated by TCRdb to between 2018 and 2021). The library was built by means of multiplex PCR. Sequenced using an Illumina HiSeq 2000. TCR beta CDR3 regions were amplified from RNA transcripts. For the first round of RT-PCR on the TCR CDR3, the HTBI primer set was used together with the Qiagen OneStep RT-PCR kit. In TCRdb, the public reads were trimmed at Q25 with fastp and aligned with MiXCR, with productive beta chains retained. Entries are consolidated by CDR3 protein sequence, retaining the most common genes and DNA. For this sample the table gives roughly 500,000 distinct CDR3 sequences, of which 46% were detected only once. The ten largest clones represent around 44% of the sample. Sequenced sample: peripheral blood or thyroid tissue (not recorded which). The receptors stem from an adult woman with Graves' disease, either hyperthyroidism or ophthalmopathy (not recorded which).

The V gene is TRBV7-3, the J gene TRBJ2-6; D gene unclear. Germline-derived CDR1 and CDR2 are SGHTA and FQGTGA. Trimming shortened V by 8 bases and J by 2 bases, and 13 bases separated the two germline ends. The CDR3 extends over 15 amino acids. The CDR3 sequence is CASSPMKAGANVLTF. The CDR3 DNA sequence: TGTGCCAGCTCACCAATGAAAGCTGGGGCCAACGTCCTGACTTTC.

This clonotype has more than one count but fewer than ten. The rearrangement uses TRBV12-3 or TRBV12-4 and TRBJ2-7; no clear D gene. V gave up 5 bases and J gave up 9 bases, with 23 bases separating them. The CDR3 covers 15 residues. The CDR3 spells CASSAHLAPQRGQYF. The CDR3 nucleotides are TGTGCCAGCAGTGCCCATTTGGCTCCACAACGCGGGCAGTACTTC.

The chain couples TRBV6-5 to TRBJ1-1, with 7 nucleotides matching TRBD1. V shed 0 bases and J 0 bases; nucleotides not matched to a gene: 4. Germline CDR1 reads MNHEY; CDR2 reads SVGAGI. The CDR3 sequence is 16 residues long. CDR3: CASSYSGTAMNTEAFF. Written as DNA, the CDR3 is TGTGCCAGCAGTTACTCCGGGACAGCGATGAACACTGAAGCTTTCTTT.

This clonotype was observed many times. A clone one base away is much larger, so this may be a read error. J is TRBJ1-2 and V is TRBV7-2, with D tentatively TRBD1 (6 bases). The germline V gene encodes CDR1 SGHTA and CDR2 FQGNSA. V lost 4 bases and J 4 bases, leaving 10 bases between the germline ends. This CDR3 has 13 amino acids. CDR3 residues: CASSSGQFYGYTF. The CDR3, as DNA: TGTGCCAGCAGCTCCGGACAGTTCTATGGCTACACCTTC.

This rearrangement joins TRBV7-2 to TRBJ2-1, with 8 bases identical to TRBD2. The CDR3 runs to 16 residues. Unmatched junction bases numbered 13, after V lost 3 bases and J lost 9 bases. Germline V gene sequence: CDR1 SGHTA, CDR2 FQGNSA. The CDR3 here is CASSFQAVSGKGEQFF. The CDR3 DNA sequence: TGTGCCAGCAGCTTCCAAGCCGTTAGCGGGAAGGGTGAGCAGTTCTTC.

The CDR3 is CSAREGAANEKLFF. Written as DNA, the CDR3 is TGCAGTGCTAGAGAAGGGGCGGCTAATGAAAAACTGTTTTTT. V usage is TRBV20-1 and J usage is TRBJ1-4; possibly TRBD1 for D (5 bases). Germline V CDR1 and CDR2: DFQATT, SNEGSKA (reference sequence). Trimming cost V 0 bases and J 3 bases, with 8 bases left between them. The CDR3 is 14 amino acids.

This chain uses TRBV9 with TRBJ1-1; weak D call: TRBD1 (5 bases). The CDR3 runs 12 residues. Germline V gives CDR1 SGDLS, CDR2 YYNGEE. Deletions cut 7 bases from V and 6 bases from J, with 13 bases between. Written as DNA, the CDR3 is TGTGCCAGCGGGCGGCGGGACGCTGAAGCTTTCTTT. This translates into CASGRRDAEAFF.

In its sample, this clonotype was seen many times. This chain joins TRBV19 and TRBJ2-5; tentatively, D is TRBD1 (6 bases). The CDR3 is 15 residues long. V lost 2 bases and J lost 2, with 12 bases in between. CDR1 is LNHDA, CDR2 SQIVND, per germline (reference sequence). The CDR3 loop is CASSIIWGLQETQYF. CDR3 sequence (DNA): TGTGCCAGTAGTATAATTTGGGGGCTGCAAGAGACCCAGTACTTC.

V is TRBV10-3 and J is TRBJ1-4; D call uncertain. This CDR3 spans 14 amino acids. Germline V gene sequence: CDR1 ENHRY, CDR2 SYGVKD. The ends were cut back, 6 bases at V and 8 bases at J, with 16 bases in the middle. The CDR3: CAIRNLAGGEKLFF. In DNA form, the CDR3 reads TGTGCCATCAGAAACCTAGCGGGAGGCGAAAAACTGTTTTTT.

This clonotype appeared many times. The chain carries TRBV7-2 and TRBJ1-1; D perhaps matches TRBD1 (6 bases). Germline-derived CDR1 and CDR2 are SGHTA and FQGNSA. V shed 5 bases and J shed 11 bases, with 21 bases lying between them. The CDR3 length is 14 residues. The CDR3 loop is CASSQYRDSIRAFF. In DNA form, the CDR3 reads TGTGCCAGCAGCCAATACAGGGATTCGATTCGGGCTTTCTTT.

The table lists this clonotype with many counts. The chain recombines TRBV20-1 with TRBJ1-6; tentative D call: TRBD1 (6 bases). CDR3 length equals 14 residues. Looked up from germline, CDR1 is DFQATT and CDR2 is SNEGSKA (reference sequence). V was shortened by 3 bases and J by 7 bases, with 13 bases between the two germline ends. This chain's CDR3 is CSARLGAPNSPLHF. The CDR3 nucleotides read TGCAGTGCTAGGTTGGGGGCTCCGAATTCACCCCTCCACTTT.

This rearrangement joins TRBV2 to TRBJ2-7; 8 bases are a match to TRBD1. V trimming: 7 bases; J trimming: 1 base; junction bases outside the gene matches: 12. The CDR3 covers 16 residues. Germline CDR1 is SNHLY and CDR2 is FYNNEI. CDR3 DNA sequence: TGTGCCAGCACCCGGACAGGGTTAGAGTTTTCCTACGAGCAGTACTTC. Its translation is CASTRTGLEFSYEQYF.

This clonotype came up a few times. This chain uses TRBV7-9 with TRBJ2-1, with 8 bases matching TRBD1. CDR1 SEHNR and CDR2 FQNEAQ come from the germline V gene (reference sequence). This CDR3 region has 14 residues. With 0 bases clipped from V and 8 bases from J, the junction kept 3 bases outside the gene matches. CDR3 DNA sequence: TGTGCCAGCAGCTTAGCCAAGGACAGGGATGAGCAGTTCTTC. It yields the protein CASSLAKDRDEQFF.

This clonotype showed up many times. The chain links TRBV12-3 or TRBV12-4 to TRBJ2-7; 8 bases are a match to TRBD1. This CDR3 has 16 amino acids. Trimming at V came to 2 bases and at J to 1 base, leaving 7 bases not matched to a gene. CDR3 sequence: CASSLTQQGGSYEQYF. The CDR3 coding sequence is TGTGCCAGCAGTTTAACCCAACAGGGGGGTTCCTACGAGCAGTACTTC.

This chain connects TRBV30 to TRBJ2-5, with D hard to call. Germline-derived CDR1 and CDR2 are GTSNPN and SVGIG (reference sequence). This CDR3 has 12 residues. V lost 4 bases, J lost 5 bases, and 11 bases lay in between. This CDR3 reads CAWMAQRETQYF. The CDR3 nucleotides are TGTGCCTGGATGGCTCAACGGGAGACCCAGTACTTC.

This chain joins TRBV20-1 and TRBJ1-5; TRBD1 matches 9 bases. Germline lookup yields CDR1 DFQATT and CDR2 SNEGSKA (reference sequence). CDR3 size: 14 residues. V gave up 4 bases and J gave up 4 bases; unmatched junction bases: 5. CDR3 sequence: CSAMNGTGNQPQHF. The CDR3 DNA reads TGCAGTGCTATGAACGGGACAGGGAATCAGCCCCAGCATTTT.

The chain employs TRBV10-3 and TRBJ1-2, with D tentatively TRBD1 (6 bases). The germline CDR1 and CDR2 sequences are ENHRY and SYGVKD. Trimming took off 10 bases at V and 8 bases at J, with 14 bases between the two ends. The CDR3 has 11 residues. The CDR3 DNA reads TGTGCCACCCGGGACAATGCGGGCTACACCTTC. It translates to CATRDNAGYTF.

This chain uses TRBV2 with TRBJ2-2, with D possibly being TRBD1 (6 bases). V was shortened by 2 bases and J by 13 bases, with 11 bases between the two germline ends. Germline CDR1 is SNHLY and CDR2 is FYNNEI. CDR3 length equals 12 residues. The CDR3, as DNA: TGTGCCAGCAGTGAACATCTCAGGGGGCTGTTTTTT. The encoded protein is CASSEHLRGLFF.

On this clonotype: A read error may explain this, as a much larger clone is one base away. The chain combines TRBV7-1 with TRBJ2-5; D is unresolved. TRBV7-1 is placed among ORFs of uncertain function. V was pared by 3 bases and J by 0 bases, with 5 bases between. CDR3 size: 13 residues. As DNA, the CDR3 is TGTGCCAGCAGCTCTACCAACCAAGAGACCCAGTACTTC. This sequence encodes CASSSTNQETQYF.

In the case of this clonotype: Possible read error: a much larger clone is one base away. The chain has TRBV6-5 and TRBJ1-1, with 8 bases identical to TRBD1. CDR3 size: 15 residues. The V gene end was trimmed by 2 bases and the J gene end by 7 bases; junction bases not matched to a gene: 9. Germline loops: CDR1 MNHEY, CDR2 SVGAGI. The CDR3 sequence: CASSYPEQGDIEAFF. The CDR3 bases are TGTGCCAGCAGTTACCCTGAACAGGGGGACATTGAAGCTTTCTTT.

The chain has TRBV10-3 and TRBJ1-2; no reliable D call. V was shortened by 1 base and J by 8 bases, with 17 bases between the two germline ends. This CDR3 is built from 15 residues. The germline gives CDR1 ENHRY, CDR2 SYGVKD. The CDR3 spells CAISELRLTPGGYTF. CDR3 coding DNA: TGTGCCATCAGTGAGTTGAGGCTGACTCCCGGGGGCTACACCTTC.

CDR3 sequence (DNA): TGTGCCAGCAGCTTAGGGTGGGAGTCGAGATTGGAGACCCAGTACTTC. It yields the protein CASSLGWESRLETQYF. The genes are TRBV7-3 and TRBJ2-5; D possibly corresponds to TRBD2 (5 bases). V was pared by 2 bases and J by 5 bases, with 18 bases between. The germline V gene encodes CDR1 SGHTA and CDR2 FQGTGA. The length of the CDR3 is 16 residues.

This clonotype was picked up a small number of times. The V gene is TRBV5-4, the J gene TRBJ2-7; 9 bases map to TRBD2. The trim removed 3 bases at V and 3 bases at J, leaving 7 bases unmatched. The germline V gene encodes CDR1 SGHNT and CDR2 YYREEE (reference sequence). This CDR3 comprises 15 residues. The DNA of the CDR3 is TGTGCCAGCAGCTATGAGCGGGAGGTAAACTACGAGCAGTACTTC. It translates to CASSYEREVNYEQYF.

This chain uses TRBV2 with TRBJ1-2, with D possibly being TRBD1 (5 bases). The germline gives CDR1 SNHLY, CDR2 FYNNEI. The V and J ends lost 0 bases and 3 bases respectively, with 11 bases between them. There are 15 residues in the CDR3. This CDR3 is CASSEARRRDYGYTF. DNA of the CDR3: TGTGCCAGCAGTGAAGCGCGGCGCAGGGACTATGGCTACACCTTC. Supplemented by reference TRBV2 and TRBJ1-2, the full variable domain reads EPEVTQTPSHQVTQMGQEVILRCVPISNHLYFYWYRQILGQKVEFLVSFYNNEISEKSEIFDDQFSVERPDGSNFTLKIRSTKLEDSAMYFCASSEARRRDYGYTFGSGTRLTVV.

The J gene is TRBJ1-1, the V gene TRBV29-1; 10 bases map to TRBD1. V lost 5 bases and J lost 1; bases outside the gene matches: 4. Germline V gene lookup returns CDR1 SQVTM and CDR2 ANQGSEA. This CDR3 comprises 14 residues. In DNA form, the CDR3 reads TGCAGCGTTCGACAGGGGGCAAGGAACACTGAAGCTTTCTTT. This codes for CSVRQGARNTEAFF.

V is TRBV10-2 and J is TRBJ1-6; 8 bases are shared with TRBD1. Germline values: CDR1 WSHSY, CDR2 SAAADI. The CDR3 spans 15 residues. Trimming cost V 6 bases and J 1 base; bases outside gene matches: 2. The CDR3 reads CASRDRESYNSPLHF. In DNA form, the CDR3 reads TGCGCCAGCAGGGACAGGGAGTCCTATAATTCACCCCTCCACTTT.

This clonotype appeared many times. V and J are TRBV19 and TRBJ2-7; 9 nucleotides match TRBD1. V lost 4 bases to trimming and J lost 3 bases; unmatched junction nucleotides: 4. The CDR3 has 14 amino acids. Germline V gene sequence: CDR1 LNHDA, CDR2 SQIVND (reference sequence). The CDR3 bases are TGTGCCAGTAGTAGGCCGGGACAGGGCTACGAGCAGTACTTC. It is translated as CASSRPGQGYEQYF. Combining the CDR3 with reference TRBV19 and TRBJ2-7 gives the whole variable domain DGGITQSPKYLFRKEGQNVTLSCEQNLNHDAMYWYRQDPGQGLRLIYYSQIVNDFQKGDIAEGYSVSREKKESFPLTVTSAQKNPTAFYLCASSRPGQGYEQYFGPGTRLTVT.